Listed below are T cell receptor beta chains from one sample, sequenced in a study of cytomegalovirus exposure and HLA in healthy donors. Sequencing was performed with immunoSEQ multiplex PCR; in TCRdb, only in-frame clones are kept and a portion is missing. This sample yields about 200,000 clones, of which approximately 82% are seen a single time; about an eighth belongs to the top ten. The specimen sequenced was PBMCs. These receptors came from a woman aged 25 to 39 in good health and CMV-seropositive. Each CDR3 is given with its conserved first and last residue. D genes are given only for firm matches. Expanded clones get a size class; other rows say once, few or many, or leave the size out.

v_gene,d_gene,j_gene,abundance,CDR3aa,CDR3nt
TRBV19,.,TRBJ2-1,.,CASSTPGLSNEQFF,TGTGCCAGTAGTACGCCGGGGTTGAGTAATGAGCAGTTCTTC
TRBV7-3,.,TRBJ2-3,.,CASSSTGGYTQYF,TGTGCCAGCAGCTCAACTGGGGGGTATACGCAGTATTTT
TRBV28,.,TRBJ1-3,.,CASSFSPPRSGNTIYF,TGTGCCAGCAGTTTTTCACCTCCGCGCTCTGGAAACACCATATATTTT
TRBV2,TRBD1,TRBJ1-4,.,CASSEIRDSNEKLFF,TGTGCCAGCAGTGAAATTAGGGACAGTAATGAAAAACTGTTTTTT
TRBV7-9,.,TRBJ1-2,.,CASSLVAGPNYGYTF,TGTGCCAGCAGCTTAGTGGCAGGTCCTAACTATGGCTACACCTTC
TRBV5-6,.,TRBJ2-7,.,CASSLSGWSYEQYF,TGTGCCAGCAGCTTATCCGGGTGGTCCTACGAGCAGTACTTC
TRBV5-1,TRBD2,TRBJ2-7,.,CASSAKLAGGGLTYEQYF,TGCGCCAGCAGCGCAAAACTAGCGGGAGGGGGTTTAACCTACGAGCAGTACTTC
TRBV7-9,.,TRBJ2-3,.,CASSSMGGTDTQYF,TGTGCCAGCAGCTCCATGGGCGGCACAGATACGCAGTATTTT
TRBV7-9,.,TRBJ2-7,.,CASSLVGQQDEQYF,TGTGCCAGCAGCTTAGTAGGCCAGCAGGACGAGCAGTACTTC
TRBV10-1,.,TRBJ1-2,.,CASSRQAGYGYTF,TGCGCCAGCAGTCGACAGGCGGGCTATGGCTACACCTTC
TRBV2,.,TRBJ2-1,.,CASSGSVTGEQFF,TGTGCCAGCAGTGGTTCGGTCACGGGGGAGCAGTTCTTC
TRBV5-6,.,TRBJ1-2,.,CASSRWTPDGYTF,TGTGCCAGCAGCCGTTGGACTCCCGATGGCTACACCTTC
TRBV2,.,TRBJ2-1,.,CASSGVAESYNEQFF,TGTGCCAGCAGTGGGGTAGCGGAGTCCTACAATGAGCAGTTCTTC
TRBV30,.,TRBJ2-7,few,CASSNGLAEQYF,TGTGCCTCCAGCAACGGACTCGCCGAGCAGTACTTC
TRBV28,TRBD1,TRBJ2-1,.,CASSFTGVRDNEQFF,TGTGCCAGCAGTTTCACAGGGGTTCGGGACAATGAGCAGTTCTTC
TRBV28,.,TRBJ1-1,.,CASSQRINTEAFF,TGTGCCAGCAGTCAGAGGATCAACACTGAAGCTTTCTTT
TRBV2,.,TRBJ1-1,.,CASSWGGDTEAFF,TGTGCCAGCAGCTGGGGGGGTGACACTGAAGCTTTCTTT
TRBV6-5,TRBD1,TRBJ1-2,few,CASRMDRTSGGYTF,TGTGCCAGCAGGATGGACAGGACTTCAGGGGGCTACACCTTC
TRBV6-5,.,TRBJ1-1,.,CASSQVVRGTEAFF,TGTGCCAGCAGCCAGGTAGTTAGGGGGACTGAAGCTTTCTTT
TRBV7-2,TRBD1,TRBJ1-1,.,CASSSTGGRLEAFF,TGTGCCAGCAGCTCAACAGGGGGGCGCCTTGAAGCTTTCTTT
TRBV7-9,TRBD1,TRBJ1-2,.,CASSLEGSDRGSSTF,TGTGCCAGCAGCTTAGAAGGGTCCGACAGGGGTTCAAGCACCTTC
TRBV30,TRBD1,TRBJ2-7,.,CAWSSGQGYEQYF,TGTGCCTGGAGTTCGGGACAGGGCTACGAGCAGTACTTC
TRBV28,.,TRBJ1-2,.,CASSFQNNYGYTF,TGTGCCAGCAGTTTTCAGAATAACTATGGCTACACCTTC
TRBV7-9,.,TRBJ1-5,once,CASSSAGNDGNQPQHF,TGTGCCAGCAGCTCCGCGGGGAATGACGGCAATCAGCCCCAGCATTTT
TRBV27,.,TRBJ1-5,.,CASSLTGVNQPQHF,TGTGCCAGCAGTTTAACGGGGGTTAATCAGCCCCAGCATTTT
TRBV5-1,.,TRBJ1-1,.,CASSSAGLGTEAFF,TGCGCCAGCAGCTCCGCAGGGCTGGGAACTGAAGCTTTCTTT
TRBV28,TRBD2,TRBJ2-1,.,CASRASGSMGHEQFF,TGTGCCAGCAGGGCTAGCGGGAGCATGGGGCATGAGCAGTTCTTC
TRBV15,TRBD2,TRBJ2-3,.,CATSRALAGTDTQYF,TGTGCCACCAGCAGAGCCCTAGCGGGCACAGATACGCAGTATTTT
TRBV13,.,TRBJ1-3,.,CASSLGLRGTPSGNTIYF,TGTGCCAGCAGCTTAGGGTTACGGGGGACGCCGTCTGGAAACACCATATATTTT
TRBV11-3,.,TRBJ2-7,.,CASSLAGEGTYEQYF,TGTGCCAGCAGCTTAGCGGGAGAAGGGACCTACGAGCAGTACTTC
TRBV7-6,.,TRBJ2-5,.,CASSREYKETQYF,TGTGCCAGCAGTCGGGAGTACAAAGAGACCCAGTACTTC
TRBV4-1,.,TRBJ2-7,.,CASSQVEGTYEQYF,TGCGCCAGCAGCCAAGTGGAGGGGACCTACGAACAGTACTTC
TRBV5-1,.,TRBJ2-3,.,CASSPGVYRSTDTQYF,TGCGCCAGCAGCCCGGGGGTCTACCGAAGCACAGATACGCAGTATTTT
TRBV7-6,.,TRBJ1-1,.,CASSFQQGEDTEAFF,TGTGCCAGCAGCTTCCAACAGGGCGAGGACACTGAAGCTTTCTTT
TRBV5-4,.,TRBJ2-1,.,CASSTGVYNEQFF,TGTGCCAGCAGTACAGGAGTCTACAATGAGCAGTTCTTC
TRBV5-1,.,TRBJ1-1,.,CASSPQGWTQANTEAFF,TGCGCCAGCAGCCCCCAGGGTTGGACCCAAGCGAACACTGAAGCTTTCTTT
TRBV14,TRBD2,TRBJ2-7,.,CASSRLSGGPYEQYF,TGTGCCAGCAGCCGTCTGAGCGGGGGTCCCTACGAGCAGTACTTC
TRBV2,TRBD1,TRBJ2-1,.,CASSEFSGQGNEQFF,TGTGCCAGCAGTGAATTTTCGGGACAGGGCAATGAGCAGTTCTTC
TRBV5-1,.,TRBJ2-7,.,CASSLAASDEQYF,TGCGCCAGCAGCTTAGCGGCCTCGGACGAGCAGTACTTC
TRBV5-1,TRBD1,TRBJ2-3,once,CASSLTGDITDTQYF,TGCGCCAGCAGCTTGACAGGGGACATCACAGATACGCAGTATTTT
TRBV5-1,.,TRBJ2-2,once,CASSSTDKLQFTGELFF,TGCGCCAGCAGCTCGACGGACAAACTGCAATTCACCGGGGAGCTGTTTTTT
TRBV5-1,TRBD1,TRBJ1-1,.,CASSLGTGGHRVTEAFF,TGCGCCAGCAGCTTGGGGACAGGGGGCCACCGGGTCACTGAAGCTTTCTTT
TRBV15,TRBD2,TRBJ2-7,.,CATSDREARKKTYEQYF,TGTGCCACCAGCGATCGGGAGGCCCGTAAAAAGACCTACGAGCAGTACTTC
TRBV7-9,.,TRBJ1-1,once,CASSLRSRGTEAFF,TGTGCCAGCAGCCTTAGGAGCCGAGGAACTGAAGCTTTCTTT
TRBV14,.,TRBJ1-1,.,CASSQLWGGSNTEAFF,TGTGCCAGCAGCCAACTCTGGGGGGGGTCGAACACTGAAGCTTTCTTT
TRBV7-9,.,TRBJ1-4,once,CASSLAGDEKLFF,TGTGCCAGCAGCTTGGCAGGGGATGAAAAACTGTTTTTT
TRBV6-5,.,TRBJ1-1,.,CASSLRGNTEAFF,TGTGCCAGCAGTCTACGGGGAAACACTGAAGCTTTCTTT
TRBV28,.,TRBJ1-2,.,CASSLGGNLNYGYTF,TGTGCCAGCAGTTTAGGAGGGAACCTTAACTATGGCTACACCTTC